The 20 T cell receptor beta chains given below trace back to one sample, sequenced in a study of response to subunit inactivated influenza vaccine. TCRdb fed the RT-PCR reads into MiXCR, producing one record per CDR3 protein. The sample has about 650,000 distinct CDR3 sequences, 14% seen once. Sample: PBMCs from blood, taken 14 to 15 days before vaccination. All receptors come from a man between 50 and 59 years old who received an inactivated influenza vaccine.

This clonotype has at least ten counts. CDR3 amino acids: CASSEGVAEFLGETQYF. CDR3 coding DNA: TGTGCCAGCAGCGAAGGGGTAGCGGAGTTCCTAGGGGAGACCCAGTACTTC. The V gene is TRBV9, the J gene TRBJ2-5; D possibly corresponds to TRBD2 (6 bases). The germline V gene has CDR1 SGDLS and CDR2 YYNGEE. The V and J ends lost 3 bases and 5 bases respectively, with 23 bases between them. CDR3 length equals 17 residues.

The chain carries TRBV4-3 and TRBJ2-2; D is undetermined. The V gene lost 0 bases and the J gene lost 7 bases, with 9 bases spanning the gap. Germline V gene lookup returns CDR1 LGHNA and CDR2 YSLEER. The CDR3 totals 14 residues. This CDR3 reads CASSQDLGYGELFF. CDR3 in DNA: TGCGCCAGCAGCCAAGATTTGGGGTACGGGGAGCTGTTTTTT.

V and J are TRBV2 and TRBJ1-1; TRBD1 aligns across 11 bases. The V gene end was trimmed by 5 bases and the J gene end by 7 bases; junction bases not matched to a gene: 9. Germline V gives CDR1 SNHLY, CDR2 FYNNEI. The length of the CDR3 is 15 residues. CDR3 bases: TGTGCCAGCAGTTCCCGGGACAGGGGGATTGTTGAAGCTTTCTTT. Its translation is CASSSRDRGIVEAFF.

Many counts were recorded for this clonotype. The chain has TRBV28 and TRBJ1-2; D is possibly TRBD1 (5 bases). From germline, CDR1 is MDHEN and CDR2 SYDVKM. V lost 3 bases and J lost 4, with 15 bases in between. The CDR3 consists of 15 residues. Here the CDR3 reads CASSFRVTVGYGYTF. CDR3 coding DNA: TGTGCCAGCAGTTTTAGGGTGACAGTCGGCTATGGCTACACCTTC.

The sample holds a few counts of this clonotype. The V and J genes are TRBV4-3 and TRBJ2-1; D is uncertain. The V end was cut by 3 bases, the J end by 1 base, with 7 bases between. The CDR3 sequence is 14 residues long. Germline CDR1 is LGHNA and CDR2 is YSLEER. The CDR3 coding sequence is TGCGCCAGCAGCCAGTATTATTCCTACAATGAGCAGTTCTTC. It yields the protein CASSQYYSYNEQFF.

V usage is TRBV7-2 and J usage is TRBJ2-7; 9 nucleotides align to TRBD2. Germline CDR1 SGHTA, CDR2 FQGNSA. The CDR3 consists of 15 residues. Germline trimming cut 2 bases from V and 2 bases from J; bases unmatched to any gene: 4. CDR3 in DNA: TGTGCCAGCAGCTTACAGAGCGGGGGGACCTACGAGCAGTACTTC. It specifies CASSLQSGGTYEQYF.

This clonotype has more than one count but fewer than ten. This chain connects TRBV7-3 to TRBJ2-5; tentative D call: TRBD2 (6 bases). Trimming removed 4 bases at V and 5 bases at J, with 17 bases between. The CDR3 loop spans 15 amino acids. The germline CDR1 and CDR2 sequences are SGHTA and FQGTGA. The CDR3 sequence is CASSSTSGFGETQYF. CDR3 sequence (DNA): TGTGCCAGCAGCTCCACAAGCGGGTTCGGGGAGACCCAGTACTTC.

V usage is TRBV5-1 and J usage is TRBJ2-1; D call uncertain. Looked up from germline, CDR1 is SGHRS and CDR2 is YFSETQ. V was pared by 3 bases and J by 8 bases, with 18 bases between. The CDR3 loop spans 15 amino acids. The CDR3 sequence: CASSYLESSTYEQFF. Here the CDR3 DNA reads TGCGCCAGCAGCTATTTAGAAAGCTCTACATATGAGCAGTTCTTC.

The V and J genes are TRBV10-2 and TRBJ2-2; 10 bases match TRBD1. Germline assignment: CDR1 WSHSY and CDR2 SAAADI. Trimming took 11 bases from V and 7 from J; bases not matched to a gene: 4. The CDR3 extends over 12 amino acids. The CDR3 region is CASGQGDGELFF. CDR3 DNA: TGCGCCTCCGGACAGGGGGACGGGGAGCTGTTTTTT.

The CDR3, as DNA: TGTGCCAGCAGGGCTTTGAACGAGCAGTACTTC. Amino acids: CASRALNEQYF. V usage is TRBV25-1 and J usage is TRBJ2-7; D unclear. The germline V gene encodes CDR1 MGHDK and CDR2 SYGVNS. V was trimmed by 6 bases and J by 5 bases, leaving 8 bases between them. The CDR3 spans 11 residues.

The chain uses TRBV20-1 and TRBJ2-7; 8 positions match TRBD2. The CDR3 consists of 14 residues. Germline loops: CDR1 DFQATT, CDR2 SNEGSKA (reference sequence). V shed 1 base, J shed 7 bases, and the junction held 9 bases outside the gene matches. CDR3 sequence: CSARVTGGLEEQYF. CDR3 DNA: TGCAGTGCTAGAGTAACGGGGGGGCTGGAAGAGCAGTACTTC.

The chain carries TRBV12-3 or TRBV12-4 and TRBJ2-5; a possible D gene is TRBD1 (5 bases). CDR3 length: 14 amino acids. Trimming removed 2 bases from V and 3 bases from J, with 10 bases in between. CDR3: CASSLNEGEETQYF. Here the CDR3 DNA reads TGTGCCAGCAGTTTAAATGAAGGGGAAGAGACCCAGTACTTC.

This clonotype was recorded a few times. This chain uses TRBV12-3 or TRBV12-4 with TRBJ1-3; 8 bases fit TRBD1. The CDR3 runs to 12 residues. V dropped 1 base and J dropped 16; count of bases not matched to a gene: 6. The CDR3 spells CASSLGGQGCYF. The CDR3 coding sequence is TGTGCCAGCAGTTTAGGAGGACAGGGCTGTTATTTT.

This clonotype was counted only a few times. The rearrangement uses TRBV20-1 and TRBJ2-3; TRBD1 aligns across 9 bases. This CDR3 is built from 12 residues. From germline, CDR1 is DFQATT and CDR2 SNEGSKA (reference sequence). V shed 0 bases and J 14 bases; nucleotides not matched to a gene: 6. CDR3 DNA: TGCAGTGCTAGAGAGACGACAGGGGGACTGTATTTT. Residues: CSARETTGGLYF.

V is TRBV2 and J is TRBJ2-1; TRBD2 aligns across 7 bases. The CDR3 is 19 amino acids. Germline V lookup: CDR1 SNHLY, CDR2 FYNNEI. Trimming removed 4 bases from V and 0 bases from J; junction bases left unmatched: 15. CDR3 in amino acids: CASSALGAVAGISYNEQFF. The CDR3, as DNA: TGTGCCAGCAGTGCCTTAGGGGCGGTAGCGGGTATCTCCTACAATGAGCAGTTCTTC. Drawing the rest from reference TRBV2 and TRBJ2-1, the complete variable domain is EPEVTQTPSHQVTQMGQEVILRCVPISNHLYFYWYRQILGQKVEFLVSFYNNEISEKSEIFDDQFSVERPDGSNFTLKIRSTKLEDSAMYFCASSALGAVAGISYNEQFFGPGTRLTVL.

The CDR3 region is CTAGVQETQYF. The CDR3 coding sequence is TGCACCGCAGGGGTCCAAGAGACCCAGTACTTC. The V gene is TRBV29-1, the J gene TRBJ2-5; D might be TRBD1 (6 bases). Per germline, CDR1 SQVTM and CDR2 ANQGSEA. There are 11 residues in the CDR3.

This clonotype came up a few times. The rearrangement uses TRBV6-2 or TRBV6-3 and TRBJ2-7; D possibly matches TRBD1 or TRBD2 (6 bases each). Germline CDR1 MNHEY, CDR2 SVGEGT. CDR3 size: 15 residues. V lost 2 bases and J 3 bases, leaving 14 bases between the germline ends. CDR3 sequence: CASSYARGQHYEQYF. Written as DNA, the CDR3 is TGTGCCAGCAGTTACGCGCGGGGACAACACTACGAGCAGTACTTC.

The V call is TRBV10-3, the J call TRBJ2-7; D is undetermined. Deletions cut 2 bases from V and 1 base from J, with 6 bases between. Looked up from germline, CDR1 is ENHRY and CDR2 is SYGVKD. The CDR3 sequence is 13 residues long. CDR3 sequence: CAISETPSYEQYF. The DNA for the CDR3 is TGTGCCATCAGTGAGACCCCTTCCTACGAGCAGTACTTC.

A few counts support this clonotype. CDR3 loop: CASTGRTSVNYGYTF. DNA for the CDR3: TGTGCCAGCACCGGAAGGACATCTGTTAACTATGGCTACACCTTC. J is TRBJ1-2 and V is TRBV7-2; TRBD1 is a possible D gene (5 bases). This CDR3 comprises 15 residues. The germline V and J ends were trimmed by 7 bases and 1 base, with 16 bases remaining between them. CDR1 is SGHTA, CDR2 FQGNSA, per germline.

This clonotype has at least ten counts. This chain connects TRBV7-9 to TRBJ2-3; D possibly uses TRBD1 or TRBD2 (5 bases each). CDR3 size: 13 residues. CDR1 SEHNR and CDR2 FQNEAQ come from the germline V gene (reference sequence). V was cut by 3 bases and J by 6 bases, with 10 bases left in between. This chain's CDR3 is CASSFRGVDTQYF. The CDR3 nucleotides read TGTGCCAGCAGCTTCCGAGGGGTGGATACGCAGTATTTT.